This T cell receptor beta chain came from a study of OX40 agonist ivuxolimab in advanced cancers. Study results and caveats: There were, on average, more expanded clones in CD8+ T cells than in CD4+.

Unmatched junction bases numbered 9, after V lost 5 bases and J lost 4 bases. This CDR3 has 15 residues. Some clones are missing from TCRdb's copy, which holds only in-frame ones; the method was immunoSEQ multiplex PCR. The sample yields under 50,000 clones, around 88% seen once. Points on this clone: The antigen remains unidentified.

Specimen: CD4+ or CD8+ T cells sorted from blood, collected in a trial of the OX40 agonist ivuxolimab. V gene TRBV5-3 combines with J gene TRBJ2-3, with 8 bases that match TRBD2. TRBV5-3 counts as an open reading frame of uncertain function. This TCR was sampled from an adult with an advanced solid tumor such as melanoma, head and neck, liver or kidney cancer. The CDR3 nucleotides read TGTGCCAGAAGGCCCCGGGGGGGGCATGCAGATACGCAGTATTTT. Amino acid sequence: CARRPRGGHADTQYF.